This TCR beta chain derives from a study of T-cell reconstitution after alpha-beta-depleted transplantation in children. Germline lookup yields CDR1 KGHDR and CDR2 SFDVKD. This CDR3 region has 15 residues. Trimming took 4 bases from V and 8 from J; bases not matched to a gene: 9. This clonotype was detected many times. For TCRbeta, the library was prepared with unique molecular identifiers. TCRdb redid the calling of the PCR reads with MiXCR, one entry per CDR3 protein. The sample has roughly 240,000 distinct CDR3 sequences; 6.5% to 9% are singletons. This specimen consisted of PBMCs, mostly from graft donor cells, obtained 180 days after TCRalphabeta/CD19-depleted stem cell transplant. The chain employs TRBV24-1 and TRBJ1-2; 10 nucleotides align to TRBD1. This clonotype originated in a male patient aged 10 to 17 who had a stem cell transplant for acute lymphoblastic leukemia, so the T cells may come from the graft donor. The CDR3: CATSDPDRGTGGYTF. DNA for the CDR3: TGTGCCACCAGTGACCCGGACAGGGGGACAGGGGGCTACACCTTC.